Below are 8 T cell receptor beta chains sequenced from a single sample in a study of cytomegalovirus exposure and HLA in healthy donors. PCR involved 60 Vbeta and 13 Jbeta primers. Assay used: immunoSEQ multiplex PCR; TCRdb lists only in-frame clones, some missing. This sample carries approximately 140,000 clones, 65% to 90% of them seen once, and the ten largest clones take 0.7%. Source material: PBMCs. These receptors were obtained from a man younger than 35 in good health and CMV-seronegative.

Comments on this clone: The identical CDR3 is also encoded by other nucleotide sequences in the sample. V is TRBV5-4 and J is TRBJ2-3; TRBD2 matches 11 bases. V was clipped by 4 bases and J by 2 bases; unmatched bases: 3. There are 15 residues in the CDR3. Germline loops: CDR1 SGHNT, CDR2 YYREEE (reference sequence). This CDR3 is CASSLAGGLTDTQYF. The DNA of the CDR3 is TGTGCCAGCAGCCTAGCGGGGGGTCTCACAGATACGCAGTATTTT.

This clone was observed a few times. The V gene is TRBV7-9, the J gene TRBJ1-5; 10 bases map to TRBD1. J gave up 6 bases and V 5 bases, and 7 bases lay outside the gene matches. Germline V gene sequence: CDR1 SEHNR, CDR2 FQNEAQ (reference sequence). The CDR3 sequence is 15 residues long. CDR3 loop: CASSTGQGLFQPQHF. The CDR3 region has the DNA TGTGCCAGCAGCACGGGACAGGGGCTCTTTCAGCCCCAGCATTTT.

This chain connects TRBV30 to TRBJ1-2, with TRBD1 matching over 8 bases. The CDR3 contains 14 residues. V gave up 4 bases and J gave up 8 bases; unmatched junction bases: 12. The germline gives CDR1 GTSNPN, CDR2 SVGIG (reference sequence). CDR3 in amino acids: CAWTRTTGADGYTF. The CDR3 region has the DNA TGTGCCTGGACCAGGACGACAGGGGCGGACGGCTACACCTTC.

The rearrangement links TRBV25-1 to TRBJ2-1; perhaps TRBD1 as D (6 bases). The length of the CDR3 is 12 residues. Germline V gives CDR1 MGHDK, CDR2 SYGVNS. Trimming left V 2 bases short and J 10 bases short, with 9 bases between. DNA for the CDR3: TGTGCCAGCAGTGAACACAGGGAGGAGCAGTTCTTC. Translating it yields CASSEHREEQFF.

This clone has more than one count but fewer than ten. The chain employs TRBV7-2 and TRBJ1-5, with D hard to call. Germline V gene data show CDR1 as SGHTA and CDR2 as FQGNSA. V lost 3 bases and J lost 4, with 13 bases in between. This CDR3 is built from 15 residues. CDR3 nucleotide sequence: TGTGCCAGCAGCTTCATCAGTGGGGAGAATCAGCCCCAGCATTTT. Translating gives CASSFISGENQPQHF. The variable domain in full, completed from reference TRBV7-2 and TRBJ1-5, reads GAGVSQSPSNKVTEKGKDVELRCDPISGHTALYWYRQSLGQGLEFLIYFQGNSAPDKSGLPSDRFSAERTGGSVSTLTIQRTQQEDSAVYLCASSFISGENQPQHFGDGTRLSIL.

The chain has TRBV6-5 and TRBJ1-2; D is perhaps TRBD1 (5 bases). With 7 bases removed from V and 0 bases from J, the gap between germline ends came to 12 bases. Germline V lookup: CDR1 MNHEY, CDR2 SVGAGI. This CDR3 contains 14 residues. The CDR3 DNA follows: TGTGCCAGCACTCGGGGGGTCTCTAACTATGGCTACACCTTC. It specifies CASTRGVSNYGYTF.

In this sample, this clone turned up once. The V gene is TRBV9, the J gene TRBJ1-4, with TRBD1 matching 8 bases. V trimming: 3 bases; J trimming: 7 bases; junction bases outside the gene matches: 8. The CDR3 totals 15 residues. The germline V gene encodes CDR1 SGDLS and CDR2 YYNGEE. The CDR3 DNA follows: TGTGCCAGCAGCGCCTCAGGGGGCAGGGTTGAAAAACTGTTTTTT. It codes for CASSASGGRVEKLFF.

The V and J genes are TRBV29-1 and TRBJ2-1; 10 nucleotides agree with TRBD2. The J segment lost 7 bases and the V segment lost 6 bases, leaving 9 bases of the junction unmatched. The CDR3 is made up of 14 amino acids. CDR1 SQVTM and CDR2 ANQGSEA come from the germline V gene. Written as DNA, the CDR3 is TGCAGCGTGATCAGCGGGGGGGCCGGGAATGAGCAGTTCTTC. It codes for CSVISGGAGNEQFF.